Listed below are T cell receptor beta chains from one sample, sequenced in a study of cytomegalovirus exposure and HLA in healthy donors. The assay was immunoSEQ multiplex PCR, and TCRdb's table has in-frame clones only and misses some. With roughly 77,000 clones in the sample, the ten largest clones hold under 4%. Source material: PBMCs. The receptor source for this set is a female donor in good health and CMV-seropositive. Both conserved end residues are part of each CDR3.

V gene	J gene	CDR3 protein
TRBV5-8	TRBJ2-7	CASSLGYLGEQYF
TRBV6-5	TRBJ2-5	CATMTPGGQETQYF
TRBV5-6	TRBJ2-4	CASREGTAENIQYF
TRBV6-5	TRBJ1-2	CASSEGQPNGYTF
TRBV27	TRBJ1-1	CASSLGRNTEAFF
TRBV29-1	TRBJ2-7	CSVRDNAYEQYF
TRBV4-2	TRBJ1-5	CASSQVRGWTVGNQPQHF
TRBV4-3	TRBJ2-1	CASSQDKRGGSYNEQFF
TRBV19	TRBJ1-1	CASKFGNTEAFF
TRBV28	TRBJ2-7	CASSLGGSTYEQYF
TRBV6-5	TRBJ2-7	CASSHGSEQYF
TRBV29-1	TRBJ1-2	CSVEESGQSSGYTF
TRBV19	TRBJ1-1	CASSPGTGLSTEAFF
TRBV7-9	TRBJ2-5	CASSLGTSGSGETQYF
TRBV7-9	TRBJ2-7	CASSSGRGQGAYEQYF